This entry lists 8 T cell receptor beta chains sequenced from one sample in a study of T cell clonotyping in hematopoietic cell transplantation. Only in-frame clones appear in the TCRdb table, and some are missing; sequencing was by immunoSEQ multiplex PCR. The sample carries around 14,000 clones, about 94% recorded once. Sample: PBMCs, taken 30 days after allogeneic stem cell transplant. The source of these receptors is a male patient aged 55 to 69 who had an allogeneic stem cell transplant from an unrelated donor, so the T cells may come from the graft donor. Some clones in this sample may be carry-over from other donors' samples.

Here the CDR3 reads CASSMRNYGYTF. As DNA, the CDR3 is TGTGCCAGTAGTATGAGGAACTATGGCTACACCTTC. V gene TRBV19 combines with J gene TRBJ1-2, with D unresolved. The V gene's germline CDR1 is LNHDA and CDR2 SQIVND (reference sequence). V lost 3 bases to trimming and J lost 2 bases, with 4 bases between them. The CDR3 covers 12 residues.

The chain couples TRBV9 to TRBJ2-7; D uncertain. V shed 0 bases and J shed 6 bases, with 13 bases lying between them. CDR1 is SGDLS, CDR2 YYNGEE, per germline. The CDR3 runs 14 residues. CDR3 sequence reads: CASSVGPEAGEQYF. The CDR3, as DNA: TGTGCCAGCAGCGTAGGTCCCGAGGCTGGCGAGCAGTACTTC.

V is TRBV19 and J is TRBJ2-7; possible D gene TRBD2, 6 bases. This CDR3 comprises 15 residues. From germline, CDR1 is LNHDA and CDR2 SQIVND (reference sequence). Trimming removed 3 bases at V and 5 bases at J, with 17 bases between. The CDR3 DNA is TGTGCCAGTAGTATCTCGGGACTCCTATCCCACGAGCAGTACTTC. The encoded protein is CASSISGLLSHEQYF.

The chain recombines TRBV19 with TRBJ1-1; no clear D. Trimming took 1 base from V and 2 from J, leaving 11 bases between them. The CDR3 contains 15 residues. Germline V CDR1 and CDR2: LNHDA, SQIVND (reference sequence). The CDR3 protein is CASSIANNINTEAFF. DNA of the CDR3: TGTGCCAGTAGTATAGCAAACAATATTAACACTGAAGCTTTCTTT. The full variable domain, with the rest looked up from reference TRBV19 and TRBJ1-1, is DGGITQSPKYLFRKEGQNVTLSCEQNLNHDAMYWYRQDPGQGLRLIYYSQIVNDFQKGDIAEGYSVSREKKESFPLTVTSAQKNPTAFYLCASSIANNINTEAFFGQGTRLTVV.

J is TRBJ2-5 and V is TRBV7-2; 8 bases map to TRBD2. The CDR3 runs to 14 residues. V lost 4 bases, J lost 8 bases, and 9 bases stayed unmatched. The germline gives CDR1 SGHTA, CDR2 FQGNSA. CDR3 in amino acids: CASSSPGLVSTQYF. The CDR3 DNA reads TGTGCCAGCAGCTCACCGGGACTAGTTTCCACCCAGTACTTC.

The chain combines TRBV11-2 with TRBJ1-2; no firm D call. The germline V and J ends were trimmed by 5 bases and 4 bases, with 20 bases remaining between them. The germline V gene has CDR1 SGHAT and CDR2 FQNNGV. This CDR3 has 16 residues. The CDR3 is CASSPPSQWKGYGYTF. The CDR3 region has the DNA TGTGCCAGCAGCCCCCCTTCCCAGTGGAAGGGCTATGGCTACACCTTC.

This clone was found once. V usage is TRBV4-1 and J usage is TRBJ2-3, with D tentatively TRBD1 (5 bases). The CDR3 has 12 amino acids. Germline V gene sequence: CDR1 MGHRA, CDR2 YSYEKL. V lost 8 bases and J 6 bases, leaving 12 bases between the germline ends. The chain's CDR3 is CASARDWDTQYF. The CDR3 DNA is TGCGCCAGCGCCAGGGATTGGGATACGCAGTATTTT.

J is TRBJ2-2 and V is TRBV7-8; TRBD2 aligns across 9 bases. From germline, CDR1 is SGHVS and CDR2 FQNEAQ. The trim removed 1 base at V and 5 bases at J, leaving 5 bases unmatched. The CDR3 is 16 amino acids. The CDR3 protein is CASSLVLAGGTGELFF. CDR3 sequence (DNA): TGTGCCAGCAGCTTAGTACTAGCGGGCGGAACCGGGGAGCTGTTTTTT.